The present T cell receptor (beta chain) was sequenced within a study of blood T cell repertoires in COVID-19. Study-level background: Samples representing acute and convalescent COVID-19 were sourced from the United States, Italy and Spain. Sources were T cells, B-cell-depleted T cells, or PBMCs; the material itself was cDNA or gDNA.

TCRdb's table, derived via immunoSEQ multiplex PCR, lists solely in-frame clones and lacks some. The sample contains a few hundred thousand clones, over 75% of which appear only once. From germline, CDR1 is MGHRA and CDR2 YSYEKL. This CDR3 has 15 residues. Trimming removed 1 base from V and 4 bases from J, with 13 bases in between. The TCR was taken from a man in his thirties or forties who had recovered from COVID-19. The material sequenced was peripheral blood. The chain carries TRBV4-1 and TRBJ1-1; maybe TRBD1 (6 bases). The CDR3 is CASSQGTRGSTEAFF. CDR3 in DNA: TGCGCCAGCAGCCAAGGAACAAGGGGGAGCACTGAAGCTTTCTTT.